The next 31 T cell receptor beta chains were all read from a single sample in a study of T cell repertoires in cytomegalovirus infection. TCRdb analysed the reads with MiXCR anew, one entry per CDR3 protein. The table shows about 300,000 distinct CDR3 sequences, with 25% occurring only once. Sequenced material: PBMCs. The receptors here all came from a human donor in good health (CMV status not recorded). Some clones in this sample may be carry-over from other donors' samples.

The V gene is TRBV11-2, the J gene TRBJ2-5, with D possibly matching TRBD1 (5 bases). The germline V gene has CDR1 SGHAT and CDR2 FQNNGV. V dropped 4 bases and J dropped 3 bases, with 12 bases sitting between them. The CDR3 sequence is 14 residues long. In DNA, the CDR3 is TGTGCCAGCAGCTCCCCCCGCAGGGAAGAGACCCAGTACTTC. Amino acid sequence: CASSSPRREETQYF.

This rearrangement joins TRBV18 to TRBJ2-3, with D possibly TRBD1 on 5 matching bases. V shed 0 bases and J shed 2 bases, with 12 bases lying between them. Germline CDR1 and CDR2: KGHSH and LQKENI. The CDR3 covers 16 residues. As DNA, the CDR3 is TGTGCCAGCTCACCACCGCCCCAGGGAAACACAGATACGCAGTATTTT. This gives the protein CASSPPPQGNTDTQYF.

This clonotype was seen many times. The J gene is TRBJ1-4, the V gene TRBV7-2, with 10 bases lining up with TRBD1. Looked up from germline, CDR1 is SGHTA and CDR2 is FQGNSA. The CDR3 has 15 amino acids. J gave up 6 bases and V 5 bases, and 6 bases lay outside the gene matches. The CDR3: CASSPRQGADEKLFF. Here the CDR3 DNA reads TGTGCCAGCAGCCCACGACAGGGGGCTGATGAAAAACTGTTTTTT.

In this sample, this clonotype turned up a few times. The chain employs TRBV5-1 and TRBJ2-5, with 11 bases matching TRBD2. The CDR3 spans 17 residues. The trim removed 6 bases at V and 7 bases at J, leaving 17 bases unmatched. Germline assignment: CDR1 SGHRS and CDR2 YFSETQ. CDR3 in amino acids: CASNTGGTSGRWGTQYF. CDR3 nucleotide sequence: TGCGCCAGCAACACCGGAGGGACTAGCGGTCGTTGGGGGACCCAGTACTTC.

This clonotype appeared a few times. This chain uses TRBV28 with TRBJ2-1, with D perhaps given as TRBD1 or TRBD2 (5 bases each). The length of the CDR3 is 14 residues. V gave up 0 bases and J gave up 15 bases, with 18 bases separating them. The V gene's germline CDR1 is MDHEN and CDR2 SYDVKM. The CDR3 spells CASSLWGTGGHPFF. CDR3 nucleotides: TGTGCCAGCAGTTTATGGGGGACGGGCGGTCACCCGTTCTTC. Full variable domain (rest looked up from reference TRBV28 and TRBJ2-1): DVKVTQSSRYLVKRTGEKVFLECVQDMDHENMFWYRQDPGLGLRLIYFSYDVKMKEKGDIPEGYSVSREKKERFSLILESASTNQTSMYLCASSLWGTGGHPFFGPGTRLTVL.

The chain uses TRBV7-1 and TRBJ1-4; D unclear. TRBV7-1 belongs to the ORF category, with a function that is uncertain. CDR3 length: 16 residues. Deletions cut 5 bases from V and 6 bases from J, with 19 bases between. Here the CDR3 DNA reads TGTGCCAGCAGCAACACAGAGGAAGGCTACTATGAAAAACTGTTTTTT. Translated, it gives CASSNTEEGYYEKLFF.

The sample holds many counts of this clonotype. V usage is TRBV7-3 and J usage is TRBJ1-2; 12 nucleotides line up with TRBD1. CDR1 and CDR2 (germline): SGHTA, FQGTGA. The CDR3 runs to 13 residues. The V segment lost 3 bases and the J segment 7 bases; nucleotides outside the gene matches: 0. In DNA, the CDR3 is TGTGCCAGCAGCTTGGGACAGGGGGCTGGCTACACCTTC. Its protein product is CASSLGQGAGYTF.

This clonotype was counted at least ten times. V and J are TRBV11-2 and TRBJ1-5, with D possibly matching TRBD1 (5 bases). V dropped 0 bases and J dropped 7 bases, with 10 bases sitting between them. The CDR3 length is 14 residues. Germline assignment: CDR1 SGHAT and CDR2 FQNNGV. The CDR3 nucleotides read TGTGCCAGCAGCTTAGATCTACCAGGGCAGCCCCAGCATTTT. Protein: CASSLDLPGQPQHF.

This clonotype came up a few times. This chain connects TRBV2 to TRBJ2-5; 10 nucleotides align to TRBD2. The J segment lost 0 bases and the V segment lost 5 bases, leaving 6 bases of the junction unmatched. CDR3 size: 16 residues. Germline-derived CDR1 and CDR2 are SNHLY and FYNNEI. The CDR3, as DNA: TGTGCCAGCAGTCCCCGGACTAGCGGCGACCAAGAGACCCAGTACTTC. This gives the protein CASSPRTSGDQETQYF.

This clonotype has more than one count but fewer than ten. A much larger clone differs from this one at a single base, so this may be a read error. The V call is TRBV11-2, the J call TRBJ1-5, with a possible D match to TRBD1 (6 bases). The CDR3 runs 14 residues. CDR1 is SGHAT, CDR2 FQNNGV, per germline. V was pared by 1 base and J by 3 bases, with 7 bases between. The CDR3 sequence: CASSLAGDNQPQHF. As DNA, the CDR3 is TGTGCCAGCAGCTTAGCAGGGGACAATCAGCCCCAGCATTTT.

This clonotype came up a few times. The CDR3 DNA reads TGTGCCAGCAGCGGGGGGGCCACCTACAATGAGCAGTTCTTC. As protein: CASSGGATYNEQFF. The chain couples TRBV28 to TRBJ2-1, with TRBD2 identical over 8 bases. Germline trimming cut 6 bases from V and 2 bases from J; bases unmatched to any gene: 3. Germline lookup yields CDR1 MDHEN and CDR2 SYDVKM. The CDR3 is 14 residues long.

This clonotype occurred a few times. The CDR3 sequence is CASSEGGPPGEQYF. CDR3 sequence (DNA): TGTGCCAGCAGTGAGGGCGGCCCGCCGGGGGAGCAGTACTTC. The chain couples TRBV2 to TRBJ2-7, with D possibly TRBD2 on 5 matching bases. Germline loops: CDR1 SNHLY, CDR2 FYNNEI. V gave up 3 bases and J gave up 7 bases, with 16 bases separating them. The CDR3 loop spans 14 amino acids. Together with reference TRBV2 and TRBJ2-7, the CDR3 gives the full variable domain: EPEVTQTPSHQVTQMGQEVILRCVPISNHLYFYWYRQILGQKVEFLVSFYNNEISEKSEIFDDQFSVERPDGSNFTLKIRSTKLEDSAMYFCASSEGGPPGEQYFGPGTRLTVT.

The V call is TRBV7-2, the J call TRBJ1-5; D ambiguous. The CDR3 extends over 14 amino acids. V shed 5 bases and J shed 2 bases, with 10 bases lying between them. CDR1 and CDR2 (germline): SGHTA, FQGNSA. CDR3 bases: TGTGCCAGCAGCCCACGGCGGGGCAATCAGCCCCAGCATTTT. Amino acids: CASSPRRGNQPQHF.

CDR3 bases: TGTGCCAGCAGGCCCGGGGGGTCGAACACCGGGGAGCTGTTTTTT. This encodes CASRPGGSNTGELFF. The chain couples TRBV28 to TRBJ2-2; 7 bases match TRBD2. The length of the CDR3 is 15 residues. V shed 6 bases and J 0 bases; nucleotides not matched to a gene: 4. Germline CDR1 is MDHEN and CDR2 is SYDVKM.

V usage is TRBV20-1 and J usage is TRBJ2-7; D uncertain. V lost 3 bases and J 6 bases, leaving 9 bases between the germline ends. This CDR3 region has 11 residues. The germline V gene has CDR1 DFQATT and CDR2 SNEGSKA (reference sequence). CDR3 sequence (DNA): TGCAGTGCTAGTCAAGTTTCCGAGCAGTACTTC. Encoded protein: CSASQVSEQYF.

The rearrangement links TRBV11-2 to TRBJ2-7; 8 bases line up with TRBD2. CDR1 and CDR2 (germline): SGHAT, FQNNGV. With V trimmed by 4 bases and J by 7 bases, 15 bases remained unmatched. The CDR3 is made up of 16 amino acids. CDR3 DNA sequence: TGTGCCAGCAGCTCCGAGTGGGACGGGGGGGGGGTGGAGCAGTACTTC. This gives the protein CASSSEWDGGGVEQYF. The whole variable domain, filled in from reference TRBV11-2 and TRBJ2-7, reads EAGVAQSPRYKIIEKRQSVAFWCNPISGHATLYWYQQILGQGPKLLIQFQNNGVVDDSQLPKDRFSAERLKGVDSTLKIQPAKLEDSAVYLCASSSEWDGGGVEQYFGPGTRLTVT.

The V and J genes are TRBV29-1 and TRBJ1-3; 7 bases fit TRBD1. This CDR3 contains 13 residues. V shed 7 bases, J shed 4 bases, and the junction held 7 bases outside the gene matches. From germline, CDR1 is SQVTM and CDR2 ANQGSEA. The CDR3 DNA follows: TGCAGCGGGATAAGGGGGCCGGGAAACACCATATATTTT. Its translation: CSGIRGPGNTIYF.

This clonotype was picked up many times. This chain uses TRBV7-8 with TRBJ2-3; a weak D match, TRBD2 (5 bases). Deletions cut 4 bases from V and 3 bases from J, with 8 bases between. This CDR3 has 13 amino acids. Germline CDR1 SGHVS, CDR2 FQNEAQ. CDR3 amino acids: CASSSDYTDTQYF. The CDR3 DNA reads TGTGCCAGCAGCTCAGACTATACAGATACGCAGTATTTT.

The chain has TRBV28 and TRBJ1-2; tentatively, D is TRBD1 (5 bases). The germline V and J ends were trimmed by 2 bases and 3 bases, with 10 bases remaining between them. From germline, CDR1 is MDHEN and CDR2 SYDVKM. The CDR3 spans 14 residues. Here the CDR3 reads CASSLQGSYYGYTF. The DNA of the CDR3 is TGTGCCAGCAGTTTACAGGGTTCTTACTATGGCTACACCTTC.

J is TRBJ1-5 and V is TRBV12-3 or TRBV12-4; no clear D gene. The CDR3 spans 14 residues. V dropped 6 bases and J dropped 1 base, with 10 bases sitting between them. In DNA form, the CDR3 reads TGTGCCAGCAGCCCCCGGACGAGCAATCAGCCCCAGCATTTT. The encoded protein is CASSPRTSNQPQHF.

This clonotype has more than one count but fewer than ten. This chain uses TRBV28 with TRBJ2-6, with D unclear. V lost 7 bases, J lost 0 bases, and 4 bases lay in between. Per germline, CDR1 MDHEN and CDR2 SYDVKM. The CDR3 length is 13 residues. The CDR3 reads CASIPSGANVLTF. Here the CDR3 DNA reads TGTGCCAGCATTCCCTCTGGGGCCAACGTCCTGACTTTC. Full variable domain (missing parts from reference TRBV28 and TRBJ2-6): DVKVTQSSRYLVKRTGEKVFLECVQDMDHENMFWYRQDPGLGLRLIYFSYDVKMKEKGDIPEGYSVSREKKERFSLILESASTNQTSMYLCASIPSGANVLTFGAGSRLTVL.

This rearrangement joins TRBV6-6 to TRBJ2-1; D is possibly TRBD2 (6 bases). The ends were cut back, 5 bases at V and 4 bases at J, with 12 bases in the middle. CDR1 MNHNY and CDR2 SVGAGI come from the germline V gene (reference sequence). CDR3 length equals 14 residues. CDR3 coding DNA: TGTGCCAGCAGTACCGGGGGACTTTACAATGAGCAGTTCTTC. Amino acids: CASSTGGLYNEQFF.

This clonotype was recorded a few times. The chain joins TRBV20-1 to TRBJ2-1, with 12 bases fitting TRBD2. J was trimmed by 5 bases and V by 3 bases; bases with no gene match: 5. Germline CDR1 DFQATT, CDR2 SNEGSKA (reference sequence). This CDR3 comprises 15 residues. The CDR3 bases are TGCAGTGCTAGCTCCGCTAGCGGGAGGGACAATGAGCAGTTCTTC. Translated: CSASSASGRDNEQFF.

There are a few counts of this clonotype. The CDR3 bases are TGCAGTGCCCCCTCGATCATATCCGGGAGGGAAAAACTGTTTTTT. The encoded protein is CSAPSIISGREKLFF. This rearrangement joins TRBV20-1 to TRBJ1-4; D remains ambiguous. Germline CDR1 is DFQATT and CDR2 is SNEGSKA (reference sequence). There are 15 residues in the CDR3. Deletions cut 6 bases from V and 8 bases from J, with 22 bases between.

This clonotype has more than one count but fewer than ten. The chain carries TRBV5-4 and TRBJ2-1; TRBD2 matches at 10 bases. This CDR3 has 15 amino acids. Germline V gene data show CDR1 as SGHNT and CDR2 as YYREEE (reference sequence). V gave up 0 bases and J gave up 10 bases; unmatched junction bases: 7. The CDR3 spells CASSLALAGGVEQFF. The DNA of the CDR3 is TGTGCCAGCAGCTTGGCCTTAGCGGGGGGAGTCGAGCAGTTCTTC.

This clonotype occurred many times. The chain carries TRBV11-3 and TRBJ2-1; 9 bases are shared with TRBD1. CDR1 and CDR2 from the germline V gene are SGHNT and YENEEA. The CDR3 covers 15 residues. Trimming took 5 bases from V and 7 from J; bases not matched to a gene: 9. The CDR3 loop reads CASSPGQGDRNEQFF. DNA for the CDR3: TGTGCCAGCAGCCCGGGACAGGGAGATAGGAATGAGCAGTTCTTC.

A few counts support this clonotype. The genes are TRBV6-5 and TRBJ1-3; 8 bases align to TRBD1. V lost 2 bases and J lost 2; bases outside the gene matches: 2. Per the germline V gene, CDR1 is MNHEY and CDR2 is SVGAGI. This CDR3 contains 15 residues. For the CDR3, the DNA is TGTGCCAGCAGTTACAACAGGGGGACTGGAAACACCATATATTTT. Translated: CASSYNRGTGNTIYF.

This clonotype was counted at least ten times. CDR3 DNA: TGTGCCAGCAGCTCACAGGGGGCGAACACCGGGGAGCTGTTTTTT. Protein: CASSSQGANTGELFF. This chain links TRBV11-2 with TRBJ2-2; 8 positions agree with TRBD1. The germline V gene encodes CDR1 SGHAT and CDR2 FQNNGV. V was clipped by 4 bases and J by 0 bases; unmatched bases: 1. The CDR3 has 15 amino acids.

The chain links TRBV19 to TRBJ1-6; 8 nucleotides line up with TRBD1. Unmatched junction bases numbered 8, after V lost 6 bases and J lost 1 base. The CDR3 loop spans 17 amino acids. Germline V gives CDR1 LNHDA, CDR2 SQIVND (reference sequence). DNA for the CDR3: TGTGCCAGTAGGAGCTTCAGGGGGCAATCCTATAATTCACCCCTCCACTTT. Amino acids: CASRSFRGQSYNSPLHF.

The rearrangement links TRBV29-1 to TRBJ2-3, with 7 bases identical to TRBD1. V lost 6 bases and J lost 3; bases outside the gene matches: 6. The CDR3 has 13 residues. Germline CDR1 and CDR2: SQVTM and ANQGSEA. CDR3 bases: TGCAGCGTACGAAGGGGGCAAACAGATACGCAGTATTTT. Residues: CSVRRGQTDTQYF.

This clonotype was found a few times. The chain carries TRBV4-1 and TRBJ1-5, with D unclear. The V end was cut by 4 bases, the J end by 4 bases, with 17 bases between. Germline V CDR1 and CDR2: MGHRA, YSYEKL. The CDR3 spans 16 residues. CDR3 loop: CASSPGEGWGNQPQHF. Written as DNA, the CDR3 is TGCGCCAGCAGCCCCGGCGAGGGTTGGGGAAATCAGCCCCAGCATTTT.